Each of the 28 T cell receptor beta chains below was sequenced from the same sample in a study of cytomegalovirus exposure and HLA in healthy donors. With 60 Vbeta and 13 Jbeta primers, the PCR was carried out. TCRdb keeps only in-frame clones here, not all; method: immunoSEQ multiplex PCR. The top ten hold more than 0.95% of the sample, which has 120,000 to 150,000 clones, roughly 80% seen once. Sequences were obtained from PBMCs. The receptors shown here come from a young man in good health and CMV-seronegative.

The chain joins TRBV9 to TRBJ1-2; possible D gene TRBD1, 5 bases. The CDR3 runs 13 residues. Looked up from germline, CDR1 is SGDLS and CDR2 is YYNGEE. Trimming stripped 0 bases from V and 8 bases from J, with 11 bases between. The CDR3 nucleotides are TGTGCCAGCAGCGTAGGCAGGGCGGGGGGCTACACCTTC. It encodes CASSVGRAGGYTF.

As DNA, the CDR3 is TGTGCCAGCAGTCAGGTCACAGATACGCAGTATTTT. Translated: CASSQVTDTQYF. The chain is built from TRBV6-5 and TRBJ2-3, with D unresolved. This CDR3 spans 12 amino acids. Germline lookup yields CDR1 MNHEY and CDR2 SVGAGI. V lost 5 bases and J 2 bases, leaving 5 bases between the germline ends.

This chain connects TRBV4-1 to TRBJ1-1; a weak D match, TRBD1 (6 bases). V lost 5 bases and J 1 base, leaving 11 bases between the germline ends. Germline CDR1 and CDR2: MGHRA and YSYEKL. This CDR3 has 14 residues. The CDR3 is CASSYPRGNTEAFF. The CDR3 bases are TGCGCCAGCAGCTATCCCAGGGGGAACACTGAAGCTTTCTTT.

The chain uses TRBV5-1 and TRBJ2-1; 8 bases align to TRBD1. Germline CDR1 and CDR2: SGHRS and YFSETQ. The CDR3 runs 12 residues. Unmatched junction bases numbered 0, after V lost 5 bases and J lost 5 bases. The CDR3 bases are TGCGCCAGCAGGGACAGGGACAATGAGCAGTTCTTC. Translated: CASRDRDNEQFF.

A single count supports this clone. The chain joins TRBV27 to TRBJ1-1; D is possibly TRBD1 (6 bases). Per germline, CDR1 MNHEY and CDR2 SMNVEV (reference sequence). The CDR3 totals 17 residues. V gave up 0 bases and J gave up 4 bases, with 18 bases separating them. The CDR3 here is CASSLSRTGFMVTEAFF. The CDR3 DNA follows: TGTGCCAGCAGTTTATCAAGAACAGGGTTTATGGTCACTGAAGCTTTCTTT.

A few counts support this clone. V gene TRBV6-5 combines with J gene TRBJ1-4, with D uncertain. The length of the CDR3 is 14 residues. Germline values: CDR1 MNHEY, CDR2 SVGAGI. V was cut by 2 bases and J by 8 bases, with 12 bases left in between. CDR3 sequence: CASSYLRTSEKLFF. CDR3 in DNA: TGTGCCAGCAGTTACCTGAGGACTTCGGAAAAACTGTTTTTT.

The sample holds a few counts of this clone. The chain couples TRBV4-2 to TRBJ1-5; D unresolved. Germline V gene sequence: CDR1 LGHNA, CDR2 YNFKEQ. Trimming stripped 0 bases from V and 0 bases from J, with 9 bases between. The CDR3 runs 16 residues. CDR3 sequence (DNA): TGTGCCAGCAGCCAAGAGGGCACAGCTAGCAATCAGCCCCAGCATTTT. Its protein is CASSQEGTASNQPQHF.

V is TRBV9 and J is TRBJ2-5; 7 bases are a match to TRBD1. Germline V CDR1 and CDR2: SGDLS, YYNGEE. Losses at the gene ends were 4 bases for V and 2 bases for J; bases not matched to a gene: 8. This CDR3 has 15 residues. DNA for the CDR3: TGTGCCAGCAGCATGACAGGGTTCGGGCAAGAGACCCAGTACTTC. This gives the protein CASSMTGFGQETQYF.

The V call is TRBV7-9, the J call TRBJ2-1, with D possibly matching TRBD2 (5 bases). This CDR3 has 16 residues. V lost 5 bases and J lost 7, with 21 bases in between. Germline V CDR1 and CDR2: SEHNR, FQNEAQ (reference sequence). The CDR3 spells CASSPDTGTEYNEQFF. The CDR3 DNA reads as TGTGCCAGCAGCCCAGACACGGGAACGGAGTATAATGAGCAGTTCTTC.

The CDR3 protein is CASSMDRNYGYTF. In nucleotides, the CDR3 is TGCGCCAGCAGCATGGACAGAAACTATGGCTACACCTTC. V is TRBV5-1 and J is TRBJ1-2, with D tentatively TRBD1 (6 bases). V was pared by 4 bases and J by 2 bases, with 9 bases between. The CDR3 has 13 amino acids. Per germline, CDR1 SGHRS and CDR2 YFSETQ. Filled out from reference TRBV5-1 and TRBJ1-2, the complete variable domain reads KAGVTQTPRYLIKTRGQQVTLSCSPISGHRSVSWYQQTPGQGLQFLFEYFSETQRNKGNFPGRFSGRQFSNSRSEMNVSTLELGDSALYLCASSMDRNYGYTFGSGTRLTVV.

This clone has a handful of counts. This chain joins TRBV9 and TRBJ2-2; 7 bases are shared with TRBD1. This CDR3 contains 17 residues. With V trimmed by 0 bases and J by 0 bases, 5 bases remained unmatched. Germline V gene sequence: CDR1 SGDLS, CDR2 YYNGEE. CDR3 DNA: TGTGCCAGCAGCGTAGTACCTGGACAGGCGAACACCGGGGAGCTGTTTTTT. Residues: CASSVVPGQANTGELFF.

This clone was recorded a few times. J is TRBJ1-6 and V is TRBV7-9, with D maybe TRBD1 (6 bases). CDR1 and CDR2 from the germline V gene are SEHNR and FQNEAQ (reference sequence). This CDR3 comprises 14 residues. The V end lost 5 bases, the J end lost 6 bases, and 11 bases lay between the germline ends. The DNA for the CDR3 is TGTGCCAGCAGCCGGGGGGCGGGTAATTCACCCCTCCACTTT. Translation gives CASSRGAGNSPLHF.

The chain combines TRBV6-5 with TRBJ1-1, with 9 bases lining up with TRBD1. Looked up from germline, CDR1 is MNHEY and CDR2 is SVGAGI. Trimming at V came to 6 bases and at J to 1 base, leaving 3 bases not matched to a gene. The CDR3 spans 14 residues. DNA for the CDR3: TGTGCCAGCAGCCGACAGGGGGGGAACACTGAAGCTTTCTTT. Its translation: CASSRQGGNTEAFF.

This rearrangement joins TRBV6-6 to TRBJ2-5; D perhaps matches TRBD1 (5 bases). Trimming stripped 2 bases from V and 4 bases from J, with 11 bases between. Germline CDR1 is MNHNY and CDR2 is SVGAGI (reference sequence). This CDR3 has 14 amino acids. The CDR3 loop reads CASSYKGAGETQYF. The CDR3 DNA reads as TGTGCCAGCAGTTACAAAGGGGCCGGAGAGACCCAGTACTTC.

The V and J genes are TRBV2 and TRBJ2-1, with TRBD2 matching over 13 bases. Germline V gene lookup returns CDR1 SNHLY and CDR2 FYNNEI. CDR3 length: 15 residues. V was pared by 8 bases and J by 4 bases, with 5 bases of the junction left unmatched. The CDR3 sequence is CASAGLAGEYNEQFF. The CDR3 region has the DNA TGTGCCAGCGCCGGACTAGCGGGGGAGTACAATGAGCAGTTCTTC.

The chain couples TRBV2 to TRBJ1-1; 7 bases fit TRBD1. CDR1 and CDR2 (germline): SNHLY, FYNNEI. This CDR3 comprises 14 residues. V shed 8 bases and J 0 bases; nucleotides not matched to a gene: 6. The CDR3 is CASSRTGLNTEAFF. The CDR3 DNA reads as TGTGCCAGCTCAAGGACAGGACTGAACACTGAAGCTTTCTTT.

The rearrangement uses TRBV7-2 and TRBJ1-5, with 10 bases lining up with TRBD1. CDR1 SGHTA and CDR2 FQGNSA come from the germline V gene. The V and J ends lost 8 bases and 2 bases, in that order; junction bases with no gene match: 3. This CDR3 has 14 amino acids. The CDR3 loop is CASAGQGGNQPQHF. The DNA of the CDR3 is TGTGCCAGCGCCGGACAGGGGGGCAATCAGCCCCAGCATTTT.

The chain joins TRBV7-8 to TRBJ1-1; 8 bases align to TRBD1. Trimming at V came to 5 bases and at J to 4 bases, leaving 3 bases not matched to a gene. Germline V gene data show CDR1 as SGHVS and CDR2 as FQNEAQ. This CDR3 comprises 13 residues. The CDR3 nucleotides are TGTGCCAGCAGCCTCCAGGGGGCCACTGAAGCTTTCTTT. It is translated as CASSLQGATEAFF.

A few counts support this clone. V gene TRBV30 combines with J gene TRBJ1-4; D unclear. There are 16 residues in the CDR3. Trimming pared 0 bases from V and 0 bases from J, leaving 11 bases between. From germline, CDR1 is GTSNPN and CDR2 SVGIG (reference sequence). The CDR3 spells CAWSVVHLATNEKLFF. In DNA form, the CDR3 reads TGTGCCTGGAGTGTAGTACATCTGGCAACTAATGAAAAACTGTTTTTT. The full variable domain, in which reference TRBV30 and TRBJ1-4 provide the parts outside the CDR3, is SQTIHQWPATLVQPVGSPLSLECTVEGTSNPNLYWYRQAAGRGLQLLFYSVGIGQISSEVPQNLSASRPQDRQFILSSKKLLLSDSGFYLCAWSVVHLATNEKLFFGSGTQLSVL.

The rearrangement links TRBV11-2 to TRBJ2-5, with D hard to call. V lost 5 bases, J lost 6 bases, and 19 bases lay in between. Per germline, CDR1 SGHAT and CDR2 FQNNGV. The CDR3 sequence is 15 residues long. The CDR3 loop is CASSTLVDLGKTQYF. CDR3 coding DNA: TGTGCCAGCAGCACACTCGTTGACCTAGGAAAGACCCAGTACTTC.

The chain employs TRBV30 and TRBJ1-6; unclear D gene. Trimming removed 6 bases from V and 2 bases from J, with 11 bases in between. Germline loops: CDR1 GTSNPN, CDR2 SVGIG (reference sequence). There are 14 residues in the CDR3. The CDR3 DNA is TGTGCCTGTAGAGGGTCAGCCTATAATTCACCCCTCCACTTT. Residues: CACRGSAYNSPLHF.

The J gene is TRBJ2-6, the V gene TRBV25-1, with TRBD2 identical over 8 bases. Germline CDR1 and CDR2: MGHDK and SYGVNS. The CDR3 is made up of 18 amino acids. The V gene end was trimmed by 4 bases and the J gene end by 1 base; junction bases not matched to a gene: 9. The CDR3 bases are TGTGCCAGCAGTGGGGCACCTCGGGGGGGTTCTGGGGCCAACGTCCTGACTTTC. Encoded protein: CASSGAPRGGSGANVLTF. Filled out from reference TRBV25-1 and TRBJ2-6, the complete variable domain reads EADIYQTPRYLVIGTGKKITLECSQTMGHDKMYWYQQDPGMELHLIHYSYGVNSTEKGDLSSESTVSRIRTEHFPLTLESARPSHTSQYLCASSGAPRGGSGANVLTFGAGSRLTVL.

The chain uses TRBV19 and TRBJ1-1; 11 nucleotides align to TRBD1. The CDR3 is 16 residues long. V was pared by 3 bases and J by 1 base, with 4 bases of the junction left unmatched. CDR1 LNHDA and CDR2 SQIVND come from the germline V gene (reference sequence). The CDR3 sequence: CASSIRTGGANTEAFF. DNA of the CDR3: TGTGCCAGTAGTATCCGGACAGGGGGCGCGAACACTGAAGCTTTCTTT.

J is TRBJ2-7 and V is TRBV5-1, with 13 nucleotides matching TRBD2. Trimming at V came to 2 bases and at J to 0 bases, leaving 5 bases not matched to a gene. CDR1 is SGHRS and CDR2 is YFSETQ in the germline V gene. The CDR3 length is 17 residues. In DNA form, the CDR3 reads TGCGCCAGCAGCTTCGGGACTAGCGGGGCCAGCTCCTACGAGCAGTACTTC. Its protein is CASSFGTSGASSYEQYF.

This clone was recorded once. The V and J genes are TRBV25-1 and TRBJ1-5; 7 nucleotides match TRBD1. Trimming at V came to 3 bases and at J to 1 base, leaving 0 bases not matched to a gene. Looked up from germline, CDR1 is MGHDK and CDR2 is SYGVNS. The CDR3 totals 14 residues. CDR3 nucleotide sequence: TGTGCCAGCAGTGAGACAGGGAGCAATCAGCCCCAGCATTTT. This translates into CASSETGSNQPQHF.

The chain recombines TRBV5-1 with TRBJ1-1, with 7 positions matching TRBD1. Germline assignment: CDR1 SGHRS and CDR2 YFSETQ. V gave up 7 bases and J gave up 4 bases; unmatched junction bases: 19. The CDR3 sequence is 17 residues long. DNA for the CDR3: TGCGCCAGCGCCCAGGGGGACATAGGGATCCAAGGCACTGAAGCTTTCTTT. Its protein is CASAQGDIGIQGTEAFF.

The V call is TRBV6-5, the J call TRBJ2-1, with a weak D call TRBD1 (6 bases). V was pared by 6 bases and J by 1 base, with 7 bases between. The CDR3 runs 13 residues. CDR1 and CDR2 (germline): MNHEY, SVGAGI. The CDR3 loop reads CASRQGSYNEQFF. The CDR3 bases are TGTGCCAGCAGGCAGGGGTCCTACAATGAGCAGTTCTTC.

V and J are TRBV19 and TRBJ1-2; 7 bases are a match to TRBD1. The ends lost 7 bases at V and 14 bases at J; junction bases unmatched: 16. CDR3 length equals 13 residues. Germline values: CDR1 LNHDA, CDR2 SQIVND (reference sequence). The CDR3 region is CASIDTGATLRTF. The DNA for the CDR3 is TGTGCCAGTATAGACACAGGGGCCACGTTGAGAACCTTC.